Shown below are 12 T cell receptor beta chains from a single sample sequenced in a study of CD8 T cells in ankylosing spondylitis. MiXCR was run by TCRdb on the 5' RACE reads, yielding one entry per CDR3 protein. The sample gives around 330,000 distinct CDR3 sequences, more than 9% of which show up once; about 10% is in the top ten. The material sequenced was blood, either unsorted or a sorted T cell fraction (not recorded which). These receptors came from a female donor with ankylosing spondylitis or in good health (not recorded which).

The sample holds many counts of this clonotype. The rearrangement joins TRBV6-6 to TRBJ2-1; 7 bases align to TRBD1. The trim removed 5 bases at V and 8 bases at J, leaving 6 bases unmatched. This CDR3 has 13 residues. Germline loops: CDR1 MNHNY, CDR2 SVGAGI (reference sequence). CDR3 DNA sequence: TGTGCCAGCAGTCCTCAGGGGGTCGATGAGCAGTTCTTC. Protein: CASSPQGVDEQFF.

CDR3 loop: CASSLAIRLYGYTF. The CDR3 DNA reads TGTGCCAGCAGCTTAGCAATCAGACTCTATGGCTACACCTTC. The rearrangement joins TRBV7-2 to TRBJ1-2; D is undetermined. The CDR3 totals 14 residues. Germline V gene data show CDR1 as SGHTA and CDR2 as FQGNSA. V shed 0 bases and J shed 4 bases, with 9 bases lying between them.

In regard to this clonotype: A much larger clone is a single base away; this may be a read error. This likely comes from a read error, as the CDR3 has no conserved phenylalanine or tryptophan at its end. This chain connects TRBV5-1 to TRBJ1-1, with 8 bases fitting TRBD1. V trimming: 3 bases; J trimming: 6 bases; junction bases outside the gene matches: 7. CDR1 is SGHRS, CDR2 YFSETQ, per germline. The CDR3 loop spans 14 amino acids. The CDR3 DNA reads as TGCGCCAGCAGCTCGATCAGGGGGCGGGCTGAAGCTTTCTAT. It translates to CASSSIRGRAEAFY.

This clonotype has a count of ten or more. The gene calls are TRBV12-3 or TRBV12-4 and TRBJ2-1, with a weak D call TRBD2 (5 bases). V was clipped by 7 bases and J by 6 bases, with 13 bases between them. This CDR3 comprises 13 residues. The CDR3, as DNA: TGTGCCAGCACTGGGCGGACTCCCAATGAGCAGTTCTTC. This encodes CASTGRTPNEQFF.

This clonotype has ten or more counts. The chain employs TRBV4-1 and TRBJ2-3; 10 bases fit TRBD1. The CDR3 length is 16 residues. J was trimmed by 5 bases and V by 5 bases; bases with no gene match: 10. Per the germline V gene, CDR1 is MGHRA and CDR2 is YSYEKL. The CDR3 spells CASSLRPGQGEDTQYF. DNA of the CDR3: TGCGCCAGCAGCTTGCGTCCAGGACAGGGGGAAGATACGCAGTATTTT.

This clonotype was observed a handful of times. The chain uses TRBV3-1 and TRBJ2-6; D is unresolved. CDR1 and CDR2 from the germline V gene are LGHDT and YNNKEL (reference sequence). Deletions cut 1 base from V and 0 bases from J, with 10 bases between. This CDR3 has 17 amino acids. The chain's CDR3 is CASSQGVGGSGANVLTF. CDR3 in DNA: TGTGCCAGCAGCCAAGGTGTCGGTGGCTCTGGGGCCAACGTCCTGACTTTC.

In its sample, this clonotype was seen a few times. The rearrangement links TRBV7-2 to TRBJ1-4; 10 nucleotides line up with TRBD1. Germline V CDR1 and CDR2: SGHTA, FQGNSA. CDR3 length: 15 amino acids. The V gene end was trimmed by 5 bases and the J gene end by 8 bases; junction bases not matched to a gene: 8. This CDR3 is CASSPRQGAREKLFF. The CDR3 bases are TGTGCCAGCAGCCCCAGACAGGGGGCGCGAGAAAAACTGTTTTTT.

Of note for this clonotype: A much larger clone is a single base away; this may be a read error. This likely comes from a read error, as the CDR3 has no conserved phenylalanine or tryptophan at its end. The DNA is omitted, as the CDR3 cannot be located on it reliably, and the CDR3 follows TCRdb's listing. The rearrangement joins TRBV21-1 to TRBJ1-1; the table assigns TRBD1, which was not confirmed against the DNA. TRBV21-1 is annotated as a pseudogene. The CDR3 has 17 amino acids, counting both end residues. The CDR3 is CASSKPRQGDMNTEAFC.

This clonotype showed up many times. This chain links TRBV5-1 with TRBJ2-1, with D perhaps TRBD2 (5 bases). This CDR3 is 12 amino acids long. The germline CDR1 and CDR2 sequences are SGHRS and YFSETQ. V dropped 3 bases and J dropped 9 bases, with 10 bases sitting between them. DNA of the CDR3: TGCGCCAGCAGCTCGGAAGGAGGTGAGCAGTTCTTC. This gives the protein CASSSEGGEQFF.

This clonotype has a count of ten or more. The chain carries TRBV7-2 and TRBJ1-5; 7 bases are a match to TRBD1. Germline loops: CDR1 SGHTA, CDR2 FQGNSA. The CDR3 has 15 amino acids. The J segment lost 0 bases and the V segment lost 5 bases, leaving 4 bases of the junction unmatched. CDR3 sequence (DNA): TGTGCCAGCAGCGTGGGACAGAATAGCAATCAGCCCCAGCATTTT. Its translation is CASSVGQNSNQPQHF.

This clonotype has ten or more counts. CDR3 DNA: TGCGCCAGCAGCTTGGATGGTAGGGGGAGAAATCAGCCCCAGCATTTT. This encodes CASSLDGRGRNQPQHF. The rearrangement joins TRBV5-1 to TRBJ1-5; possible D gene TRBD1, 6 bases. Germline CDR1 and CDR2: SGHRS and YFSETQ. The CDR3 is 16 residues long. With 0 bases removed from V and 4 bases from J, the gap between germline ends came to 14 bases.

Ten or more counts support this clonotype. The CDR3 spells CASSIGLAGTRRELFF. The CDR3 DNA reads as TGCGCCAGCAGCATCGGACTAGCGGGGACTCGAAGGGAGCTGTTTTTT. V gene TRBV5-1 combines with J gene TRBJ2-2; 12 nucleotides agree with TRBD2. The germline CDR1 and CDR2 sequences are SGHRS and YFSETQ. The CDR3 sequence is 16 residues long. V lost 4 bases, J lost 9 bases, and 10 bases stayed unmatched. Together with reference TRBV5-1 and TRBJ2-2, the CDR3 gives the full variable domain: KAGVTQTPRYLIKTRGQQVTLSCSPISGHRSVSWYQQTPGQGLQFLFEYFSETQRNKGNFPGRFSGRQFSNSRSEMNVSTLELGDSALYLCASSIGLAGTRRELFFGEGSRLTVL.